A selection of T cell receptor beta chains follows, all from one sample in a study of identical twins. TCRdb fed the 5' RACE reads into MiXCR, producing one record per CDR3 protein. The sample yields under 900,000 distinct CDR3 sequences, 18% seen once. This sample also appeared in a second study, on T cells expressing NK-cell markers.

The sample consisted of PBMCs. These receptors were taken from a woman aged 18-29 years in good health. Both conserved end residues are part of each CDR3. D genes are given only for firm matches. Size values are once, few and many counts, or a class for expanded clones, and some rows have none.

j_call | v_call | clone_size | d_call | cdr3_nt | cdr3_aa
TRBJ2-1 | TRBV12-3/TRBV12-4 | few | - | TGTGCCAGCAGTCTTGGTGGCAGCGAAGGGATCGGGAATGAGCAGTTCTTC | CASSLGGSEGIGNEQFF
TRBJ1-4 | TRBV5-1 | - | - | TGCGCCAGCAGCGGGGGGAGGTCTTCAACTAATGAAAAACTGTTTTTT | CASSGGRSSTNEKLFF
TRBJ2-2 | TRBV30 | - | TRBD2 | TGTGCCTGGAGTCGTGGACTAGCGGGTTTGACCGGGGAGCTGTTTTTT | CAWSRGLAGLTGELFF
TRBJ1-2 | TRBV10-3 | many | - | TGTGCCATCAGTGGCCAGGGAGCCTATGGCTACACCTTC | CAISGQGAYGYTF
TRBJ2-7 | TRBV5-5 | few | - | TGTGCCAGCAGCTCGAGGTACGAGCATCACGAGCAGTACTTC | CASSSRYEHHEQYF
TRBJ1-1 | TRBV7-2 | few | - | TGTGCCAGCAGCTGGAATTACAGGAACACTGAAGCTTTCTTT | CASSWNYRNTEAFF
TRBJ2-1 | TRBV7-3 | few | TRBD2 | TGTGCCAGCAGCTTACTGGGAGCGGGGGCGGGTCAGAATGAGCAGTTCTTC | CASSLLGAGAGQNEQFF
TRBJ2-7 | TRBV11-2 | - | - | TGTGCCAGCAACGACTTGTTCTCCTACGAGCAGTACTTC | CASNDLFSYEQYF
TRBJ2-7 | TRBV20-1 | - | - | TGCAGTGCAATGCAGTACTACGAGCAGTACTTC | CSAMQYYEQYF
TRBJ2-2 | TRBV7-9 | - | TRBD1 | TGTGCCAGCAGCCGAGGACAGGGTTTGAACACCGGGGAGCTGTTTTTT | CASSRGQGLNTGELFF
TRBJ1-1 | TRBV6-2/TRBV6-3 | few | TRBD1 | TGTGCCAGCAGAGGACAGGGAAGGGGTACTGAAGCTTTCTTT | CASRGQGRGTEAFF
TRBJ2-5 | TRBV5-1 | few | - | TGCGCCAGCACTGGGGAAGAGACCCAGTACTTC | CASTGEETQYF
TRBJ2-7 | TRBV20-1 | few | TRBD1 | TGCAGTGCGAGTGGCTTGGGACAGATCTACGAGCAGTACTTC | CSASGLGQIYEQYF
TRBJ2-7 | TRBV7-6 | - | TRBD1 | TGTGCCAGCAGCTTGACAGGGGAGTGGGACGAGCAGTACTTC | CASSLTGEWDEQYF
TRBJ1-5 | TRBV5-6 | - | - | TGTGCCAGCAGCTTGTTTGGGTCTCCTAACGGACCTAATCAGCCCCAGCATTTT | CASSLFGSPNGPNQPQHF
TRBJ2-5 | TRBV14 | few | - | TGTGCCAGCAGCCAAGATACGGCCTTTACGGGGCAAGAGACCCAGTACTTC | CASSQDTAFTGQETQYF
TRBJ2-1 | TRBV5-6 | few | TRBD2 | TGTGCCAGCAGCTTTACTAGCGGTGGGGCTAGGGGTGAGCAGTTCTTC | CASSFTSGGARGEQFF
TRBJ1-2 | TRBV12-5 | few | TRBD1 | TGTGCTAGTGGTTCCACAAGGACAGGACCGGTAGCTAACTATGGCTACACCTTC | CASGSTRTGPVANYGYTF
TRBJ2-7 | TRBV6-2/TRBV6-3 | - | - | TGTGCCAGCAGTCCACAGGGAAAAGGCTACGAGCAGTACTTC | CASSPQGKGYEQYF
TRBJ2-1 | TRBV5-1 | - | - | TGCGCCAGGGACAATGAGCAGTTCTTC | CARDNEQFF
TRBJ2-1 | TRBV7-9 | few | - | TGTGCCAGCAGCACTCTAGTGTCCTACAATGAGCAGTTCTTC | CASSTLVSYNEQFF
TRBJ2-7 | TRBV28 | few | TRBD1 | TGTGCCAGCAGTTTGGGTGTAACGGGACAGCCTGAGCAGTACTTC | CASSLGVTGQPEQYF
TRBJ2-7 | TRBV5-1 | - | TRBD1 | TGCGCCAGCAGCGGAGGGACAGGGAAGTACTTC | CASSGGTGKYF
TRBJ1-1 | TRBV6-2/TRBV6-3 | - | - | TGTGCCAGCAGTTACTCCAGGGGAGTGAACACTGAAGCTTTCTTT | CASSYSRGVNTEAFF
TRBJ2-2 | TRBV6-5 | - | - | TGTGCCAGCAGTTACGCCCAGCGAGGGAACACCGGGGAGCTGTTTTTT | CASSYAQRGNTGELFF
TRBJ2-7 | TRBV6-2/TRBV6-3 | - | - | TGTGCCAGCAGAAAACAGGGAGACGAGCAGTACTTC | CASRKQGDEQYF
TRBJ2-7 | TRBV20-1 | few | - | TGCAGTGCTAGGGGGACGGGCTACGAGCAGTACTTC | CSARGTGYEQYF
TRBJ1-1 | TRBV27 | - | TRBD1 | TGTGCCAGCGTCCACAGGGGTTCGATGAACACTGAAGCTTTCTTT | CASVHRGSMNTEAFF
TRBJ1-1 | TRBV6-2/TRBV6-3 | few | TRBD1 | TGTGCCAGCAGACGGGACAGATACACTGAAGCTTTCTTT | CASRRDRYTEAFF
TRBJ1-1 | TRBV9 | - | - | TGTGCCAGCAGCTCGCGGGGATTCGGCACTGAAGCCTTCTTT | CASSSRGFGTEAFF
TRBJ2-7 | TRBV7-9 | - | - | TGTGCCAGCAGCTTGTCCCCAGGAGGGGAGCAGTACTTC | CASSLSPGGEQYF
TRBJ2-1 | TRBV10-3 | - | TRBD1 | TGTGCCATCAAAATAGGGACAGGGGAGAATGAGCAGTTCTTC | CAIKIGTGENEQFF
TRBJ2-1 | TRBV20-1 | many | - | TGCAGTGCTAGAGATCTTGGGAGCTCCTACAATGAGCAGTTCTTC | CSARDLGSSYNEQFF
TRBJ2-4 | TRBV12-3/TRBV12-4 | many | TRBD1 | TGTGCCAGCAGTCCGAACAGGGGGTTGGCCAAAAACATTCAGTACTTC | CASSPNRGLAKNIQYF
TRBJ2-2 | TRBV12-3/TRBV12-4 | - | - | TGTGCCAGCAGTTTCATGGGGACCGGGGAGCTGTTTTTT | CASSFMGTGELFF
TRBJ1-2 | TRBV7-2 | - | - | TGTGCCAGCAGCTTAGTTGTACCAATCTATGGCTACACCTTC | CASSLVVPIYGYTF
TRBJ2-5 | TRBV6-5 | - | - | TGTGCCAGCAGTTATAGTAGGACTACCAAAGAGACCCAGTACTTC | CASSYSRTTKETQYF
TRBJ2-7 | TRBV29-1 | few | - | TGCAGCGCATTGGGAGGCTCCTCCTACGAGCAGTACTTC | CSALGGSSYEQYF
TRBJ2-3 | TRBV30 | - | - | TGTGCCTGGAAATTAGGTACCATTAGCACAGATACGCAGTATTTT | CAWKLGTISTDTQYF
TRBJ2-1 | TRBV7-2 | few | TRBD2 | TGTGCCAGCAGCTACGGGACTAGCGGGAGTGCAAATGAGCAGTTCTTC | CASSYGTSGSANEQFF
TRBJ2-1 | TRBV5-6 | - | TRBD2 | TGTGCCAGCAGCTCAAAGACTAGCGGATTTTTCTACAATGAGCAGTTCTTC | CASSSKTSGFFYNEQFF
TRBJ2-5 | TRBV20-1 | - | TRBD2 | TGCAGTGCCTCCCCGACTAGCGGGGGGCCCCGGGAGACCCAGTACTTC | CSASPTSGGPRETQYF
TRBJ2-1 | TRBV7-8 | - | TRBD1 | TGTGCCAGCATACGACAGGGGCGTTTTTACAATGAGCAGTTCTTC | CASIRQGRFYNEQFF
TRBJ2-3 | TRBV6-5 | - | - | TGTGCCAGCAGTTACTCGTCGGGGGCCGACACAGATACGCAGTATTTT | CASSYSSGADTDTQYF
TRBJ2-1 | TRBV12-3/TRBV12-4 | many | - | TGTGCCAGCAGAGAGTCGGAGGAGAATGAGCAGTTCTTC | CASRESEENEQFF
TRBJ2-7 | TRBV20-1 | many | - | TGCAGTGCCCGAAATGGGGGCGAGCAGTACTTC | CSARNGGEQYF
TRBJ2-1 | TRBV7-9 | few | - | TGTGCCAGCAGCCTTTTGCCGACACTAGCCTATTACAATGAGCAGTTCTTC | CASSLLPTLAYYNEQFF
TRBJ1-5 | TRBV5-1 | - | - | TGCGCCAGCAGCCCTGGGTATGGGGCCAATCAGCCCCAGCATTTT | CASSPGYGANQPQHF